One sample yielded the 11 T cell receptor beta chains listed below, sequenced in a study of shared clonotypes between healthy human individuals (dated by TCRdb to about 2020). The library was made by the immunoSEQ multiplex PCR assay. Imported from immuneACCESS, the table was reduced by TCRdb to in-frame sequences with V and J called. These copies leave out some clones; in studies compared against another copy, an unresolved V gene accounts for under half, and the cause of the remainder is not known. The sample table contains nearly 1 million clones; only one count was recorded for 70% to 85% of them. The ten largest clones add up to approximately 1.5% of the sample. Sequenced material: memory CD4+ T cells sorted from blood. This sample's cell subset or site label indicates: CD45RA-negative fraction. The receptors originated from a man aged 18 to 30 in good health.

V and J are TRBV27 and TRBJ2-7, with D perhaps matching TRBD1 (6 bases). The length of the CDR3 is 15 residues. Trimming stripped 1 base from V and 0 bases from J, with 10 bases between. The germline gives CDR1 MNHEY, CDR2 SMNVEV (reference sequence). The CDR3 nucleotides read TGTGCCAGCAGTTTATTAGGGGGTTTCTCCTACGAGCAGTACTTC. This codes for CASSLLGGFSYEQYF.

The chain has TRBV11-3 and TRBJ2-5; 10 bases fit TRBD2. The end of the DNA fits TRBJ2-7 better, so the J call may be wrong. The CDR3 runs 15 residues. Per the germline V gene, CDR1 is SGHNT and CDR2 is YENEEA. CDR3 amino acids: CASSLAFGTSVEQYF. The CDR3 DNA follows: TGTGCCAGCAGCTTAGCCTTCGGGACTAGCGTCGAGCAGTACTTC.

The rearrangement joins TRBV18 to TRBJ2-1; D tentatively fits TRBD1 or TRBD2 (5 bases each). The CDR3 is made up of 12 amino acids. Trimming removed 9 bases from V and 5 bases from J, with 11 bases in between. The V gene's germline CDR1 is KGHSH and CDR2 LQKENI. The CDR3 DNA reads TGTGCCAGTACGGGACCCAACAATGAGCAGTTCTTC. Protein: CASTGPNNEQFF. Together with reference TRBV18 and TRBJ2-1, the CDR3 gives the full variable domain: NAGVMQNPRHLVRRRGQEARLRCSPMKGHSHVYWYRQLPEEGLKFMVYLQKENIIDESGMPKERFSAEFPKEGPSILRIQQVVRGDSAAYFCASTGPNNEQFFGPGTRLTVL.

This clone was counted only a few times. The same CDR3 arises from other DNA sequences in this sample as well. This rearrangement joins TRBV9 to TRBJ1-4; 7 nucleotides line up with TRBD1. Germline CDR1 and CDR2: SGDLS and YYNGEE. CDR3 length equals 16 residues. V gave up 4 bases and J gave up 2 bases; unmatched junction bases: 8. CDR3 nucleotides: TGTGCCAGCAGCCCAACAGACAGGGCCACTAATGAAAAACTGTTTTTT. Translating it yields CASSPTDRATNEKLFF.

The rearrangement joins TRBV2 to TRBJ1-1; weak D call: TRBD1 (6 bases). With 4 bases removed from V and 0 bases from J, the gap between germline ends came to 15 bases. The CDR3 spans 16 residues. From germline, CDR1 is SNHLY and CDR2 FYNNEI. DNA for the CDR3: TGTGCCAGCAGTGGTTCAGGGGTCTTCATGAACACTGAAGCTTTCTTT. Protein: CASSGSGVFMNTEAFF.

V usage is TRBV25-1 and J usage is TRBJ2-3; D gene ambiguous. The length of the CDR3 is 15 residues. With 6 bases removed from V and 1 base from J, the gap between germline ends came to 14 bases. Germline V gives CDR1 MGHDK, CDR2 SYGVNS. The DNA for the CDR3 is TGTGCCAGCAGCTCAACGAGCCATCGCACAGATACGCAGTATTTT. It yields the protein CASSSTSHRTDTQYF.

The chain recombines TRBV18 with TRBJ1-3; the D gene is possibly TRBD1 (6 bases). This CDR3 is built from 15 residues. The V end was cut by 6 bases, the J end by 0 bases, with 12 bases between. Germline values: CDR1 KGHSH, CDR2 LQKENI. CDR3 residues: CASSSDRPSGNTIYF. CDR3 in DNA: TGTGCCAGCTCGTCCGACAGGCCCTCTGGAAACACCATATATTTT.

This clone was seen once. The chain has TRBV5-1 and TRBJ1-6; D is perhaps TRBD1 (5 bases). The CDR3 is 16 residues long. The V gene lost 0 bases and the J gene lost 13 bases, with 20 bases spanning the gap. The germline CDR1 and CDR2 sequences are SGHRS and YFSETQ. This CDR3 is CASSLVQSQGAQPLHF. CDR3 bases: TGCGCCAGCAGCTTGGTTCAGTCCCAGGGAGCGCAGCCCCTCCACTTT.

V usage is TRBV7-2 and J usage is TRBJ2-5; the D call may be TRBD1 or TRBD2 (6 bases each). With 5 bases removed from V and 5 bases from J, the gap between germline ends came to 15 bases. CDR1 is SGHTA and CDR2 is FQGNSA in the germline V gene. CDR3 length: 14 amino acids. CDR3 sequence: CASSPGRGRETQYF. The CDR3 DNA follows: TGTGCCAGCAGCCCCGGACGGGGGCGGGAGACCCAGTACTTC.

This sequence joins TRBV5-3 and TRBJ1-6; 8 bases agree with TRBD1. TRBV5-3 is filed as an ORF, its function uncertain. CDR3 length: 16 amino acids. V was pared by 6 bases and J by 4 bases, with 9 bases of the junction left unmatched. CDR3 DNA: TGTGCCAGAACGTCTGCAGGGGGCGTTTATAATTCACCCCTCCACTTT. Protein sequence: CARTSAGGVYNSPLHF.

Worth noting for this clone: The germline gene is not matched at one end of the junction; a read error may be the cause. The genes are TRBV7-7 and TRBJ2-7; possibly TRBD1 for D (6 bases). Germline loops: CDR1 SSHAT, CDR2 FNYEAQ (reference sequence). The CDR3 has 14 amino acids. DNA for the CDR3: TGTGCTAGCAGCCCGGGACAAGGGACCTACGAGCAGTACTTC. This codes for CASSPGQGTYEQYF. Full variable domain (missing parts from reference TRBV7-7 and TRBJ2-7): GAGVSQSPRYKVTKRGQDVTLRCDPISSHATLYWYQQALGQGPEFLTYFNYEAQPDKSGLPSDRFSAERPEGSISTLTIQRTEQRDSAMYRCASSPGQGTYEQYFGPGTRLTVT.